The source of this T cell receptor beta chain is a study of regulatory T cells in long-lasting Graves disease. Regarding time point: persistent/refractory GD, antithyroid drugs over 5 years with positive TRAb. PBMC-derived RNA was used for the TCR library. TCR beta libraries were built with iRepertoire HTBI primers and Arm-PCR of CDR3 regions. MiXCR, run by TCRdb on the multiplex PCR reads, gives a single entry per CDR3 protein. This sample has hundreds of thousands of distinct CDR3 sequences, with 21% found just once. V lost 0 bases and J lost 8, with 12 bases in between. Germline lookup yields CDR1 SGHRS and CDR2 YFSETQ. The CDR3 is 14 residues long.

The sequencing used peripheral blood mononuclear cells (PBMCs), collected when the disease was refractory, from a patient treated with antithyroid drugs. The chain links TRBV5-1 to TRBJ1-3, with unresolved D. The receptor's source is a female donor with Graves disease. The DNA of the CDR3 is TGCGCCAGCAGCTTGGAACAGCCGGCACACACCATATATTTT. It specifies CASSLEQPAHTIYF.